This T cell receptor (beta chain) came from a study of multiple sclerosis patients with progressive multifocal leukoencephalopathy. Study results and limitations: Before and during natalizumab, the clones expanded at PML already existed.

On this clone itself: What it recognizes is unknown.

Documented time point: more than five months of natalizumab therapy. The data were produced by immunoSEQ multiplex PCR, yet TCRdb's version contains in-frame clones alone and is incomplete. The sample consists of 29,000 or so clones, over 85% of them appearing once. CDR1 and CDR2 (germline): MNHEY, SMNVEV (reference sequence). This CDR3 region has 15 residues. With 4 bases clipped from V and 11 bases from J, the junction kept 8 bases outside the gene matches. This clonotype was obtained from a human donor with multiple sclerosis. Sequences were derived from PBMCs, sampled from a patient treated with natalizumab. The V and J genes are TRBV27 and TRBJ1-6; 10 bases align to TRBD1. CDR3 bases: TGTGCCAGCAGTTCGCGGACAGGGGGAGGAACACCCCTCCACTTT. Translated, it gives CASSSRTGGGTPLHF.